This entry is about one TCR beta chain. These data are taken from a study of blood T cell repertoires in COVID-19. Study overall: Researchers got acute and convalescent COVID-19 samples from the United States, Italy and Spain. The cDNA or gDNA used as material had been derived from T cells, B-cell-depleted T cells, or PBMCs.

Original methodology: Reference gene primer amplification in the assay estimated nucleated cell counts. Assay used: immunoSEQ multiplex PCR; TCRdb lists only in-frame clones, some missing. That table supplies the V and J calls and clone size; D and trimming were determined from the DNA. The sample gives some 190,000 clones, 88% of which show up once; 1.5% is in the top ten. The V gene's germline CDR1 is LGHNA and CDR2 YSLEER. V lost 5 bases, J lost 6 bases, and 5 bases stayed unmatched. The CDR3 length is 13 residues. This chain connects TRBV4-3 to TRBJ2-7; TRBD1 aligns across 9 bases. This receptor was identified in a man younger than 35 with active or convalescent COVID-19. Material: peripheral blood. In nucleotides, the CDR3 is TGCGCCAGCAGCAGAGACAGGGGGGGCGAGCAGTACTTC. As protein: CASSRDRGGEQYF.